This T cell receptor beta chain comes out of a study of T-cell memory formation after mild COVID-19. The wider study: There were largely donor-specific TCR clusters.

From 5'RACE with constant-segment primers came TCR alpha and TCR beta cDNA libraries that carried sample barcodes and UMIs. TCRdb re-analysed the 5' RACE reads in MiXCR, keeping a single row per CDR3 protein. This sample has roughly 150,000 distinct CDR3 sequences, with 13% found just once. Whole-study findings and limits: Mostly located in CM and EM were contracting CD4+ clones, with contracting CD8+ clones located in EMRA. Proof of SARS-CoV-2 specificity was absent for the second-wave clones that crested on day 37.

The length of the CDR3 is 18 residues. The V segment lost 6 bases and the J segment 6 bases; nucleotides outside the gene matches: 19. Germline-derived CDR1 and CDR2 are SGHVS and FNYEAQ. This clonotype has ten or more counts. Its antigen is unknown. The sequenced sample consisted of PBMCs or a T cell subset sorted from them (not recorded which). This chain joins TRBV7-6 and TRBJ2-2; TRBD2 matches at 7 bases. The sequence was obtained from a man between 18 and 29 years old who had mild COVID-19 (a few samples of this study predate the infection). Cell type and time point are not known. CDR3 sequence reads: CASSSPLRGGGTAGELFF. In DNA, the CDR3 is TGTGCCAGCAGTTCCCCCCTTCGCGGGGGAGGGACCGCCGGGGAGCTGTTTTTT.